This TCR beta chain was sequenced for a study of CD8 T cells in Susac syndrome. As for the study in general: When their blood was taken, the Susac syndrome patients had either not yet had any therapy, were taking corticosteroids, or were taking intravenous immunoglobulin alone. General study points: The authors acknowledged that the study's TCR sequencing and HLA analysis involved relatively few individuals. When the CD4+ T cell repertoires of patients with Susac syndrome were examined, they did not show any clonal expansion.

CDR1 is LNHNV and CDR2 is YYDKDF in the germline V gene (reference sequence). The CDR3 has 12 amino acids. V was cut by 5 bases and J by 5 bases, with 10 bases left in between. To note about this clonotype: The antigen remains unidentified.

The RNA, roughly 0.45 to 1 ug, was put through reverse transcription using random hexamers. TCRdb reanalysed the immunoSEQ multiplex PCR reads using MiXCR and keeps one entry per CDR3 protein. The sample has about 170,000 distinct CDR3 sequences; about 96% are singletons. This receptor was obtained from a human donor with Susac syndrome. The V gene is TRBV15, the J gene TRBJ2-7; D is unresolved. Material: CD4+ T cells from PBMCs. CDR3 sequence (DNA): TGTGCCACCAGCCCGCGGATGGACGAGCAGTACGTC. It translates to CATSPRMDEQYV.